The T cell receptor beta chain under discussion was sequenced for a study of cytotoxic CD8 clonotypes in ibrutinib-treated CLL (dated by TCRdb to the early 2020s). Looking at the study overall: In this cohort, approximately 15 patients were treatment-naive and ten to eleven were relapsed/refractory, while about 17 had unmutated IGHV. Responses were partial in some 24 patients and complete in 2; after median 68 months follow-up, roughly 14 stayed in remission and roughly twelve progressed. Response samples were obtained after a median of 12 months of treatment, with a range of roughly 6 to 36 months. On average, each sample yielded around 250,000 productive templates and tens of thousands of productive rearrangements. Of the approximately 87 people in the trial, around 25 had longitudinal samples available. Cryopreserved peripheral blood mononuclear cells were collected at three points: before therapy, at response, and at either sustained remission or disease progression. Every remission and progressive disease sample was obtained while ibrutinib was still being received by the patients.

General findings and caveats noted by the study authors: At ibrutinib response clonality went up, during sustained remission it held steady, and at progression it dropped back toward baseline. Sustained-remission and progressing patients did not have matched sampling times, and lymph node repertoires were not examined. Public clonotypes were rare and either shrank or stayed stable during treatment, and the rise in clonality at ibrutinib response reflected expansion of private clonotypes. Baseline clonality exceeded that of age-matched healthy donors and correlated strongly with circulating CD8+ T-cell counts.

The sample's time point label is to be understood as: about twelve months on ibrutinib. For TCR beta library preparation, about 2 micrograms of genomic DNA were isolated from cryopreserved PBMCs. Longitudinal blood samples from CLL patients on ibrutinib monotherapy underwent high-throughput TCR beta sequencing. The patients were enrolled in a single-center, open-label phase 2 trial of ibrutinib monotherapy. CDR1 GTSNPN and CDR2 SVGIG were looked up in the germline V gene (reference sequence). Relative to germline, V is 0 bases shorter and J is 3 bases shorter, with 6 bases between their ends. Including the terminal cysteine and phenylalanine, the CDR3 comprises 12 residues. The only DNA kept is the CDR3, 36 bases in frame from the first base. On a MiSeq, deep resolution sequencing aimed for a depth between 1 in 1 million and 1 in 200,000 T cells, with each clonotype covered about 9.2x on average. TCR beta libraries were generated with the immunoSEQ hsTCRB Kit. Under the source paper's analysis protocol: The data were analyzed with ImmunoSEQ Analyzer and ImmunoSEQ Data Assistant, and V, D and J gene assignments followed IMGT definitions. Clonality was computed as one minus normalized Shannon entropy of productive rearrangement frequencies, ranging from 0 to 1. Public clonotype analysis was restricted to overrepresented clonotypes comprising at least 0.05% of each patient's repertoire. About a dozen age-matched healthy donor repertoires from immuneACCESS served as clonality controls. Entries here come from immuneACCESS through TCRdb and include only in-frame sequences with V and J called. Some clones fail to appear in such tables; in the studies checked, an unresolved V gene covers under half of the shortfall, and the cause of the remainder is unknown. Clone size and the V and J calls come from that table; the DNA yielded D and trimming. The sample profile shows 130,000 or so clones; approximately 81% of them were found once. The ten largest clones capture roughly 13% of the sample.

Concerning this clone: It has no known antigen specificity. No base-level quality is on record; no much larger clone is a single base apart.

Sequencing used PBMCs, obtained after 12 months of ibrutinib treatment. Recombination joined TRBV30 with TRBJ2-7; 6 matching bases give a weak D call of TRBD2. This sequence originates from a human donor with chronic lymphocytic leukemia. The CDR3 region reads CAWSVEGYEQYF. Here is the DNA: TGTGCCTGGAGTGTGGAGGGCTACGAGCAGTACTTC.